This T cell receptor (beta chain) was obtained from a study of cytomegalovirus exposure and HLA in healthy donors. V lost 4 bases and J lost 0, with 10 bases in between. The V gene's germline CDR1 is SNHLY and CDR2 FYNNEI. The CDR3 contains 16 residues. The study's findings and limits: An assumption of roughly uniform sequencing depth across donors underlay the presence/absence analyses.

The PCR had 60 Vbeta and 13 Jbeta primers. The method was immunoSEQ multiplex PCR; TCRdb's version includes in-frame clones alone and lacks a portion of them. The table records approximately 180,000 clones, 75% to 85% of them present only once. In the case of this clone: Its antigen is not identified.

The TCR was taken from a woman aged 18-35 years in good health and CMV-seropositive. V usage is TRBV2 and J usage is TRBJ2-6, with TRBD1 as a possible D gene (6 bases). The sequencing sample was made of PBMCs. As DNA, the CDR3 is TGTGCCAGCAGTGGTGGCAGGGGCTCTGGGGCCAACGTCCTGACTTTC. Amino acids: CASSGGRGSGANVLTF.